These 25 T cell receptor beta chains share one sample of origin, sequenced in a study of shared clonotypes between healthy human individuals. Clones were sequenced by immunoSEQ multiplex PCR, and TCRdb holds only the in-frame ones, with some missing. Of about 980,000 clones listed, approximately 80% are singletons. The sample consisted of memory CD4+ T cells sorted from blood. Subset: CD45RA-negative fraction. Receptors originate from a man aged 18-30 years in good health.

The genes are TRBV30 and TRBJ2-3; no clear D gene. The CDR3 loop spans 15 amino acids. Germline V gene lookup returns CDR1 GTSNPN and CDR2 SVGIG (reference sequence). V gave up 0 bases and J gave up 0 bases, with 10 bases separating them. The CDR3 here is CAWSVRSPSTDTQYF. CDR3 nucleotide sequence: TGTGCCTGGAGTGTTCGTTCTCCCAGCACAGATACGCAGTATTTT.

The rearrangement uses TRBV30 and TRBJ2-2; no clear D gene. V dropped 0 bases and J dropped 6 bases, with 8 bases sitting between them. The germline CDR1 and CDR2 sequences are GTSNPN and SVGIG (reference sequence). The CDR3 contains 13 residues. The CDR3 protein is CAWSVQQAGELFF. DNA for the CDR3: TGTGCCTGGAGTGTACAGCAGGCCGGGGAGCTGTTTTTT.

The chain carries TRBV28 and TRBJ1-5; D may be TRBD1 (5 bases). Germline V gene sequence: CDR1 MDHEN, CDR2 SYDVKM. This CDR3 region has 15 residues. With 6 bases removed from V and 7 bases from J, the gap between germline ends came to 19 bases. The CDR3 nucleotides read TGTGCCAGCAGCCCCCCGAGAGGGGCAGGACAGCCCCAGCATTTT. This sequence encodes CASSPPRGAGQPQHF.

The CDR3 sequence: CASSDGARNEKLFF. CDR3 DNA sequence: TGTGCCAGCAGTGACGGGGCCAGGAATGAAAAACTGTTTTTT. V usage is TRBV6-1 and J usage is TRBJ1-4, with D perhaps matching TRBD1 (5 bases). V gave up 3 bases and J gave up 5 bases, with 10 bases separating them. Germline V gene data show CDR1 as MNHNS and CDR2 as SASEGT. This CDR3 is built from 14 residues.

This clone appeared once. Written as DNA, the CDR3 is TGTGCCAGCAGTTACGGGGGTGCAGAGACCCAGTACTTC. As protein: CASSYGGAETQYF. The chain couples TRBV6-6 to TRBJ2-5; D may correspond to TRBD1 or TRBD2 (5 bases each). CDR3 length equals 13 residues. The germline CDR1 and CDR2 sequences are MNHNY and SVGAGI (reference sequence). Trimming stripped 2 bases from V and 4 bases from J, with 8 bases between.

Note on this clone: A much larger clone is a single base away; this may be a read error. This chain joins TRBV5-1 and TRBJ2-3, with TRBD2 matching over 8 bases. CDR3 length: 17 amino acids. Trimming cost V 1 base and J 4 bases; bases outside gene matches: 11. Per the germline V gene, CDR1 is SGHRS and CDR2 is YFSETQ. Here the CDR3 reads CASSLNLGAGGADTQYF. CDR3 sequence (DNA): TGCGCCAGCAGCTTGAACCTCGGGGCCGGGGGGGCAGATACGCAGTATTTT.

The chain combines TRBV11-2 with TRBJ2-5; TRBD1 is a possible D gene (5 bases). Germline V CDR1 and CDR2: SGHAT, FQNNGV. Trimming cost V 5 bases and J 4 bases, with 17 bases left between them. The CDR3 is 15 amino acids. CDR3 protein: CASSPPSRAVETQYF. In DNA, the CDR3 is TGTGCCAGCAGCCCCCCCAGCAGGGCCGTAGAGACCCAGTACTTC. Combining the CDR3 with reference TRBV11-2 and TRBJ2-5 gives the whole variable domain EAGVAQSPRYKIIEKRQSVAFWCNPISGHATLYWYQQILGQGPKLLIQFQNNGVVDDSQLPKDRFSAERLKGVDSTLKIQPAKLEDSAVYLCASSPPSRAVETQYFGPGTRLLVL.

The rearrangement joins TRBV2 to TRBJ1-1; 7 nucleotides align to TRBD1. The length of the CDR3 is 17 residues. Germline values: CDR1 SNHLY, CDR2 FYNNEI. Trimming removed 7 bases from V and 1 base from J; junction bases left unmatched: 15. CDR3 in amino acids: CASKERDSHRGNTEAFF. CDR3 DNA sequence: TGTGCCAGCAAAGAGAGGGACAGCCATAGGGGGAACACTGAAGCTTTCTTT.

The gene calls are TRBV4-1 and TRBJ1-2, with D hard to call. The germline gives CDR1 MGHRA, CDR2 YSYEKL. The length of the CDR3 is 14 residues. The ends were cut back, 0 bases at V and 4 bases at J, with 9 bases in the middle. This CDR3 reads CASSQEGRIYGYTF. CDR3 sequence (DNA): TGCGCCAGCAGCCAAGAAGGCAGGATCTATGGCTACACCTTC.

The gene calls are TRBV9 and TRBJ1-4, with D perhaps TRBD1 (5 bases). The CDR3 loop spans 14 amino acids. V was trimmed by 0 bases and J by 7 bases, leaving 10 bases between them. The germline V gene has CDR1 SGDLS and CDR2 YYNGEE. The CDR3 nucleotides are TGTGCCAGCAGCGTAGACGGGGCAGGTGAAAAACTGTTTTTT. Translating it yields CASSVDGAGEKLFF.

Worth noting for this clone: The same CDR3 can be traced to other DNA sequences in this sample. The V gene is TRBV15, the J gene TRBJ2-7; D is unresolved. There are 12 residues in the CDR3. The V and J ends lost 3 bases and 0 bases respectively, with 3 bases between them. CDR1 and CDR2 from the germline V gene are LNHNV and YYDKDF (reference sequence). This CDR3 is CATSRDSYEQYF. The CDR3 DNA reads TGTGCCACCAGCAGGGACTCCTACGAGCAGTACTTC.

This chain connects TRBV5-1 to TRBJ2-5; 7 bases map to TRBD1. The ends lost 2 bases at V and 2 bases at J; junction bases unmatched: 9. The CDR3 runs 16 residues. Looked up from germline, CDR1 is SGHRS and CDR2 is YFSETQ. The CDR3 DNA sequence: TGCGCCAGCAGCTTTGGGTTCTGGGGACAGCAAGAGACCCAGTACTTC. This translates into CASSFGFWGQQETQYF.

The genes are TRBV5-1 and TRBJ2-2, with D perhaps TRBD1 (5 bases). CDR3 size: 14 residues. The germline gives CDR1 SGHRS, CDR2 YFSETQ. Trimming pared 4 bases from V and 2 bases from J, leaving 9 bases between. Written as DNA, the CDR3 is TGCGCCAGCAGCAAGGGGTCTAACACCGGGGAGCTGTTTTTT. As protein: CASSKGSNTGELFF.

The chain employs TRBV30 and TRBJ2-6; the D is unclear. V lost 5 bases, J lost 2 bases, and 7 bases lay in between. The germline CDR1 and CDR2 sequences are GTSNPN and SVGIG (reference sequence). The CDR3 runs to 13 residues. CDR3 protein: CAWDLAGANVLTF. The CDR3 DNA sequence: TGTGCCTGGGATCTAGCTGGGGCCAACGTCCTGACTTTC.

The V call is TRBV7-2, the J call TRBJ2-7; D is unclear. There are 15 residues in the CDR3. Germline assignment: CDR1 SGHTA and CDR2 FQGNSA. Between the trimmed V and J ends, which lost 2 bases and 0 bases, there was a span of 11 bases. CDR3 sequence (DNA): TGTGCCAGCAGCTTAAGGCCCCTACCCTCCTACGAGCAGTACTTC. Amino acid sequence: CASSLRPLPSYEQYF.

The CDR3 spells CASSSQGKETQYF. The CDR3 DNA sequence: TGTGCCAGCAGCTCACAGGGGAAGGAGACCCAGTACTTC. The chain joins TRBV5-4 to TRBJ2-5, with 7 bases aligning to TRBD1. This CDR3 comprises 13 residues. The V and J ends lost 3 bases and 5 bases, in that order; junction bases with no gene match: 4. CDR1 SGHNT and CDR2 YYREEE come from the germline V gene (reference sequence).

The chain combines TRBV10-3 with TRBJ2-1, with D tentatively TRBD2 (6 bases). This CDR3 has 14 amino acids. Trimming took off 5 bases at V and 5 bases at J, with 13 bases between the two ends. CDR1 ENHRY and CDR2 SYGVKD come from the germline V gene. CDR3 bases: TGTGCCATCAGTTCTTATGGACTAAACAATGAGCAGTTCTTC. Its protein product is CAISSYGLNNEQFF.

The sample holds one count of this clone. The rearrangement links TRBV6-4 to TRBJ2-3; 8 bases align to TRBD1. Germline V gives CDR1 MRHNA, CDR2 SNTAGT. The CDR3 loop spans 14 amino acids. J lost 3 bases, V lost 2 bases, and 1 base had no gene match. The CDR3 DNA reads as TGTGCCAGCAGTGACGACAGGGGTACAGATACGCAGTATTTT. Its protein is CASSDDRGTDTQYF.

In the case of this clone: Its ends do not fully match the called genes, so a read error is possible. The CDR3 DNA follows: TGTGCCAGCAAAGGGACAGGGTCGAATGGGCAGTTCTTC. This encodes CASKGTGSNGQFF. The gene calls are TRBV27 and TRBJ2-1; 9 bases agree with TRBD1. CDR1 and CDR2 from the germline V gene are MNHEY and SMNVEV (reference sequence). This CDR3 comprises 13 residues.

As concerns this clone: The sample holds other DNA sequences that translate to the same CDR3. CDR3 residues: CASSPLDTQYF. The CDR3 bases are TGTGCCAGCAGCCCATTGGATACGCAGTATTTT. This chain connects TRBV7-9 to TRBJ2-3; no clear D. Germline CDR1 and CDR2: SEHNR and FQNEAQ (reference sequence). The CDR3 loop spans 11 amino acids. The V end was cut by 5 bases, the J end by 6 bases, with 6 bases between. Using reference TRBV7-9 and TRBJ2-3 for the parts outside the CDR3, the full variable domain is DTGVSQNPRHKITKRGQNVTFRCDPISEHNRLYWYRQTLGQGPEFLTYFQNEAQLEKSRLLSDRFSAERPKGSFSTLEIQRTEQGDSAMYLCASSPLDTQYFGPGTRLTVL.

The V and J genes are TRBV2 and TRBJ1-1; 8 bases agree with TRBD1. The CDR3 consists of 12 residues. Germline V CDR1 and CDR2: SNHLY, FYNNEI. The trim removed 10 bases at V and 8 bases at J, leaving 9 bases unmatched. In DNA, the CDR3 is TGTGCCACCACACCGGACAGGGCAGAAGCTTTCTTT. It codes for CATTPDRAEAFF.

V and J are TRBV7-2 and TRBJ2-1, with 14 positions matching TRBD2. V trimming: 3 bases; J trimming: 0 bases; junction bases outside the gene matches: 4. CDR1 is SGHTA and CDR2 is FQGNSA in the germline V gene. The length of the CDR3 is 18 residues. The chain's CDR3 is CASSLGLAGVSSYNEQFF. CDR3 nucleotides: TGTGCCAGCAGCTTGGGACTAGCGGGGGTTAGCTCCTACAATGAGCAGTTCTTC.

The rearrangement links TRBV7-3 to TRBJ2-4; the match to TRBD2 covers 10 bases. This CDR3 region has 16 residues. Trimming at V came to 5 bases and at J to 0 bases, leaving 4 bases not matched to a gene. Germline loops: CDR1 SGHTA, CDR2 FQGTGA. Here the CDR3 reads CASSLRTSGAKNIQYF. CDR3 nucleotides: TGTGCCAGCAGCCTCCGGACTAGCGGAGCCAAAAACATTCAGTACTTC. Full variable domain (missing parts from reference TRBV7-3 and TRBJ2-4): GAGVSQTPSNKVTEKGKYVELRCDPISGHTALYWYRQSLGQGPEFLIYFQGTGAADDSGLPNDRFFAVRPEGSVSTLKIQRTERGDSAVYLCASSLRTSGAKNIQYFGAGTRLSVL.

Comment on this clone: A much more abundant neighbour one base away suggests this may be a read error. V and J are TRBV7-8 and TRBJ2-3; TRBD2 is a possible D gene (7 bases). The CDR3 spans 14 residues. Trimming removed 4 bases at V and 2 bases at J, with 10 bases between. Germline values: CDR1 SGHVS, CDR2 FQNEAQ. CDR3 sequence reads: CASSWGGATDTQYF. Here the CDR3 DNA reads TGTGCCAGCAGCTGGGGGGGGGCCACAGATACGCAGTATTTT.

This chain joins TRBV4-3 and TRBJ2-3, with a possible D match to TRBD1 (6 bases). The length of the CDR3 is 15 residues. V dropped 5 bases and J dropped 1 base, with 13 bases sitting between them. Germline V gene sequence: CDR1 LGHNA, CDR2 YSLEER. The CDR3 coding sequence is TGCGCCAGCAGCGCCCGACAGGTGGGCACAGATACGCAGTATTTT. Its translation: CASSARQVGTDTQYF.